This T cell receptor beta chain originates from a study of breast tumors, draining lymph nodes, adjacent tissues. CDR3 length equals 16 residues. The V gene lost 2 bases and the J gene lost 0 bases, with 14 bases spanning the gap. The germline CDR1 and CDR2 sequences are MNHEY and SVGEGT. The lymph nodes were axillary draining lymph nodes from breast cancer patients. TCRdb independently ran MiXCR on the multiplex PCR reads; one entry per CDR3 protein. The sample yields more than 250,000 distinct CDR3 sequences, around 30% seen once. This clonotype was found a few times. What it binds is not known. General study points: Compared with basal-like, luminal-like tumors shared significantly more repertoire with nontumor tissue. Findings are consistent with lymph node origin and intratumoral expansion of most tumor T cells. Compared with lymph nodes, tumors were less diverse; compared with nontumor tissue, more.

The source material was axillary lymph node tissue. The J gene is TRBJ2-7, the V gene TRBV6-2 or TRBV6-3; weak D call: TRBD2 (6 bases). The clonotype originates from a female donor with breast cancer. Some clones in this sample may be carry-over from other donors' samples. The CDR3: CASSYLGGRPSYEQYF. Written as DNA, the CDR3 is TGTGCCAGCAGTTACCTCGGTGGGAGGCCCTCCTACGAGCAGTACTTC.